A single sample is the source of the 20 T cell receptor beta chains below, sequenced in a study of PD-L1 blockade in urothelial cancer. The assay was immunoSEQ multiplex PCR, and TCRdb's table has in-frame clones only and misses some. The sample holds about 90,000 clones, 90% seen once. The sequencing used PBMCs, collected around atezolizumab (anti-PD-L1) treatment. Receptors originate from a man aged 60-69 years with urothelial cancer.

V usage is TRBV6-4 and J usage is TRBJ2-1, with a possible D match to TRBD2 (5 bases). The CDR3 has 15 amino acids. Germline CDR1 MRHNA, CDR2 SNTAGT. Trimming removed 2 bases from V and 0 bases from J, with 8 bases in between. DNA of the CDR3: TGTGCCAGCAGTGACCGGCTAGCCTCCTACAATGAGCAGTTCTTC. It translates to CASSDRLASYNEQFF.

The rearrangement links TRBV28 to TRBJ1-2; a possible D gene is TRBD1 (6 bases). V dropped 5 bases and J dropped 4 bases, with 11 bases sitting between them. The CDR3 loop spans 13 amino acids. Germline-derived CDR1 and CDR2 are MDHEN and SYDVKM. DNA of the CDR3: TGTGCCAGCAGTACGACAGGTACCTATGGCTACACCTTC. Translated: CASSTTGTYGYTF.

This rearrangement joins TRBV7-2 to TRBJ2-1, with D tentatively TRBD2 (5 bases). V was trimmed by 0 bases and J by 0 bases, leaving 9 bases between them. The CDR3 consists of 16 residues. Germline V gene lookup returns CDR1 SGHTA and CDR2 FQGNSA. The CDR3 coding sequence is TGTGCCAGCAGCTTAGCGTCAGCGGCCTCCTACAATGAGCAGTTCTTC. Its translation: CASSLASAASYNEQFF.

This chain connects TRBV2 to TRBJ1-2; 7 bases fit TRBD1. The CDR3 consists of 11 residues. Germline assignment: CDR1 SNHLY and CDR2 FYNNEI. V was pared by 6 bases and J by 8 bases, with 3 bases of the junction left unmatched. The CDR3 DNA is TGTGCCAGCAGGGCAGGGGGAGGCTACACCTTC. Protein sequence: CASRAGGGYTF. Based on the CDR3 plus reference TRBV2 and TRBJ1-2, the full variable domain is EPEVTQTPSHQVTQMGQEVILRCVPISNHLYFYWYRQILGQKVEFLVSFYNNEISEKSEIFDDQFSVERPDGSNFTLKIRSTKLEDSAMYFCASRAGGGYTFGSGTRLTVV.

This clone is a singleton in its sample. The chain links TRBV29-1 to TRBJ1-3; D is uncertain. CDR1 is SQVTM and CDR2 is ANQGSEA in the germline V gene. The CDR3 totals 13 residues. The ends were cut back, 4 bases at V and 0 bases at J, with 7 bases in the middle. CDR3 residues: CSVAGSSGNTIYF. The DNA of the CDR3 is TGCAGCGTTGCAGGAAGCTCTGGAAACACCATATATTTT.

This chain links TRBV30 with TRBJ2-1; D might be TRBD1 (5 bases). The CDR3 length is 14 residues. Between the trimmed V and J ends, which lost 1 base and 6 bases, there was a span of 13 bases. From germline, CDR1 is GTSNPN and CDR2 SVGIG (reference sequence). The CDR3 here is CAWSGGNGRNEQFF. The CDR3 nucleotides are TGTGCCTGGAGTGGGGGCAATGGGCGCAATGAGCAGTTCTTC.

This sequence joins TRBV7-2 and TRBJ2-1; 8 positions agree with TRBD2. This CDR3 is built from 16 residues. J lost 7 bases, V lost 2 bases, and 10 bases had no gene match. Looked up from germline, CDR1 is SGHTA and CDR2 is FQGNSA. CDR3 sequence: CASSLRPSGFLNEQFF. The CDR3 bases are TGTGCCAGCAGCTTAAGGCCTAGCGGGTTTCTGAATGAGCAGTTCTTC.

This clone was seen only a few times. This chain uses TRBV29-1 with TRBJ2-3; 12 positions agree with TRBD1. V dropped 4 bases and J dropped 5; count of bases not matched to a gene: 10. This CDR3 has 16 residues. In germline, CDR1 is SQVTM, CDR2 ANQGSEA. As DNA, the CDR3 is TGCAGCGTTGGCCGGGACAGGGGGCATAGGGGAGATACGCAGTATTTT. Its protein is CSVGRDRGHRGDTQYF.

The V gene is TRBV9, the J gene TRBJ2-3; 14 bases are shared with TRBD2. The germline V gene has CDR1 SGDLS and CDR2 YYNGEE. This CDR3 contains 19 residues. Trimming at V came to 3 bases and at J to 2 bases, leaving 11 bases not matched to a gene. The CDR3 spells CASSAPERLAGGYTDTQYF. The DNA of the CDR3 is TGTGCCAGCAGCGCTCCCGAAAGACTAGCGGGAGGGTACACAGATACGCAGTATTTT. Using reference TRBV9 and TRBJ2-3 for the parts outside the CDR3, the full variable domain is DSGVTQTPKHLITATGQRVTLRCSPRSGDLSVYWYQQSLDQGLQFLIQYYNGEERAKGNILERFSAQQFPDLHSELNLSSLELGDSALYFCASSAPERLAGGYTDTQYFGPGTRLTVL.

This clone was seen a single time. The rearrangement joins TRBV4-3 to TRBJ1-5; the D gene is possibly TRBD1 (6 bases). The length of the CDR3 is 17 residues. Per germline, CDR1 LGHNA and CDR2 YSLEER. Trimming stripped 3 bases from V and 3 bases from J, with 18 bases between. The CDR3 spells CASSQTRTVDYNQPQHF. The CDR3 region has the DNA TGCGCCAGCAGCCAGACGCGGACAGTAGACTACAATCAGCCCCAGCATTTT.

This chain joins TRBV4-1 and TRBJ1-2, with D tentatively TRBD1 (5 bases). The CDR3 sequence is 15 residues long. The germline V gene has CDR1 MGHRA and CDR2 YSYEKL. The V gene lost 4 bases and the J gene lost 0 bases, with 12 bases spanning the gap. The CDR3 spells CASSPLRRANYGYTF. DNA of the CDR3: TGCGCCAGCAGCCCCCTCCGCAGGGCTAACTATGGCTACACCTTC.

This clone appeared a single time. The gene calls are TRBV5-1 and TRBJ2-1, with a possible D match to TRBD2 (6 bases). V was cut by 4 bases and J by 0 bases, with 14 bases left in between. The CDR3 contains 16 residues. Per germline, CDR1 SGHRS and CDR2 YFSETQ. Written as DNA, the CDR3 is TGCGCCAGCAGCACCGGGGACTTACACTCCTACAATGAGCAGTTCTTC. It codes for CASSTGDLHSYNEQFF.

The CDR3 DNA reads TGTGCCAGTAGTATCAGCGGACGCGAGCAGTACTTC. It specifies CASSISGREQYF. The chain carries TRBV19 and TRBJ2-7, with D tentatively TRBD2 (5 bases). The V and J ends lost 3 bases and 6 bases respectively, with 9 bases between them. Germline lookup yields CDR1 LNHDA and CDR2 SQIVND (reference sequence). The CDR3 length is 12 residues.

The gene calls are TRBV25-1 and TRBJ2-1; 8 bases match TRBD1. The CDR3 extends over 16 amino acids. Germline CDR1 reads MGHDK; CDR2 reads SYGVNS. The junction had 15 bases not matched to a gene; V was cut back by 7 bases and J by 7 bases. The CDR3 DNA sequence: TGTGCCAGCAACCCGAGGGCCGGGACAGGTCAAAATGAGCAGTTCTTC. Amino acids: CASNPRAGTGQNEQFF.

The CDR3 DNA reads TGTGCCAGCAATCCTGGGACTAGCGACTACGAGCAGTACTTC. Protein sequence: CASNPGTSDYEQYF. The chain links TRBV6-5 to TRBJ2-7; TRBD2 matches at 10 bases. The germline gives CDR1 MNHEY, CDR2 SVGAGI. The CDR3 length is 14 residues. V lost 7 bases and J lost 3; bases outside the gene matches: 6.

The chain is built from TRBV2 and TRBJ2-7; TRBD2 is a possible D gene (5 bases). Germline-derived CDR1 and CDR2 are SNHLY and FYNNEI. This CDR3 region has 13 residues. V was shortened by 6 bases and J by 0 bases, with 9 bases between the two germline ends. The CDR3 loop is CASRGASSYEQYF. CDR3 coding DNA: TGTGCCAGCAGGGGAGCCAGCTCCTACGAGCAGTACTTC.

The chain uses TRBV7-8 and TRBJ2-1; 7 bases line up with TRBD2. V lost 1 base, J lost 6 bases, and 9 bases stayed unmatched. The length of the CDR3 is 16 residues. Germline V gene data show CDR1 as SGHVS and CDR2 as FQNEAQ. As DNA, the CDR3 is TGTGCCAGCAGCTTAGAGGGACTACCAACTGGCAATGAGCAGTTCTTC. Residues: CASSLEGLPTGNEQFF.

J is TRBJ1-2 and V is TRBV14; 8 bases line up with TRBD1. After removal of 0 bases from V and 5 bases from J, the junction contained 5 bases not matched to a gene. Germline values: CDR1 SGHDN, CDR2 FVKESK. The CDR3 extends over 15 amino acids. The CDR3 region is CASSQDSTGDYGYTF. The CDR3 DNA reads as TGTGCCAGCAGCCAAGATTCGACAGGGGATTATGGCTACACCTTC.

V gene TRBV7-2 combines with J gene TRBJ2-7; 9 bases agree with TRBD1. From germline, CDR1 is SGHTA and CDR2 FQGNSA. The CDR3 covers 16 residues. Losses at the gene ends were 4 bases for V and 6 bases for J; bases not matched to a gene: 13. The CDR3 sequence: CASSSPRGQGLPEQYF. The CDR3 region has the DNA TGTGCCAGCAGCTCCCCTAGGGGACAGGGACTTCCCGAGCAGTACTTC.

The rearrangement uses TRBV4-2 and TRBJ2-1; D gene unclear. The CDR3 loop spans 16 amino acids. From germline, CDR1 is LGHNA and CDR2 YNFKEQ. Trimming took off 4 bases at V and 4 bases at J, with 17 bases between the two ends. This CDR3 reads CASSPTTAAKYNEQFF. The CDR3 coding sequence is TGTGCCAGCAGCCCTACTACTGCGGCTAAGTACAATGAGCAGTTCTTC.